The clone carrying this T cell receptor beta chain was counted a few times. Its target is not known. The source of the sample is a study of T cells after yellow fever vaccination. For the study at large: With SMART-Seq v4 Ultra Low Input, the fractions containing low cell numbers were prepared. Findings of the study overall: Most clones from primary vaccination were detected again post-booster (about 96% CD4, roughly 85% CD8). Abundant clonotypes from the bulk population could have been carried over as contaminants into FACS-sorted repertoires.

As TCR cDNA was made by 5'RACE template switching, a universal primer site and UMIs were added. TCRdb reprocessed the 5' RACE reads with MiXCR, giving one entry per CDR3 protein. Of about 580,000 distinct CDR3 sequences listed, around 16% are singletons. Here the sequenced sample was PBMCs, taken 4 to 5 days after the first yellow fever vaccination. The origin of this receptor is a young man who received the YFV17D yellow fever vaccine.

CDR3 region: CASSAGSRYGYTF. The CDR3, as DNA: TGTGCCAGCAGCGCAGGGTCTCGCTATGGCTACACCTTC. V gene TRBV7-9 combines with J gene TRBJ1-2, with a possible D match to TRBD1 (5 bases). Germline CDR1 SEHNR, CDR2 FQNEAQ (reference sequence). This CDR3 has 13 residues. Deletions cut 5 bases from V and 4 bases from J, with 11 bases between.